This T cell receptor beta chain was sequenced in a study of shared clonotypes between healthy human individuals. Overall study context: CD8 memory received one plate per donor, CD8 naive two, CD4 memory three and CD4 naive three.

Method: immunoSEQ multiplex PCR; TCRdb's copy keeps in-frame clones and lacks some. The top ten clones hold 0.52% of a sample with 1,100,000 or so clones, about 84% of them seen once. Per germline, CDR1 SGHRS and CDR2 YFSETQ. This CDR3 has 14 residues. V lost 2 bases, J lost 2 bases, and 8 bases lay in between. The sequence was obtained from a young man in good health. Some clones in this sample may be carry-over from other donors' samples. The sample comprised memory CD4+ T cells from PBMCs. Regarding subset: CD45RA-negative fraction. The chain is built from TRBV5-1 and TRBJ2-1; D call uncertain. Here the CDR3 reads CASSLALPYNEQFF. CDR3 nucleotide sequence: TGCGCCAGCAGCTTAGCGCTACCCTACAATGAGCAGTTCTTC. Combining the CDR3 with reference TRBV5-1 and TRBJ2-1 gives the whole variable domain KAGVTQTPRYLIKTRGQQVTLSCSPISGHRSVSWYQQTPGQGLQFLFEYFSETQRNKGNFPGRFSGRQFSNSRSEMNVSTLELGDSALYLCASSLALPYNEQFFGPGTRLTVL.